A selection of T cell receptor beta chains follows, all from one sample in a study of human T cells and chemical hapten exposure. TCRdb recomputed calls from the RACE reads with MiXCR, one row per CDR3 protein. The sample holds around 40,000 distinct CDR3 sequences, about an eighth seen once. The input for sequencing was whole blood, taken in connection with sensitization to the hapten diphenylcyclopropenone (DPC). These receptors all come from a woman aged 35 to 49 with alopecia areata. Some clones in this sample may be carry-over from other donors' samples. Each CDR3 is given with its conserved first and last residue. Fields, in order: CDR3 protein, CDR3 DNA, D gene, J gene, V gene, clone size. D genes are given only for firm matches. Not all rows give a size; the values are once, few, many and, for expanded clones, a class.

CASTKYRGRMETQYF,TGTGCCAGCACCAAATACAGGGGGCGGATGGAGACCCAGTACTTC,TRBD1,TRBJ2-5,TRBV6-6,many
CSESGTAPDTQYF,TGCAGTGAATCCGGGACAGCTCCAGATACGCAGTATTTT,TRBD1,TRBJ2-3,TRBV20-1,few
CASSPSYTGDNSNQPQHF,TGTGCCAGCTCACCAAGTTATACAGGGGATAATAGCAATCAGCCCCAGCATTTT,TRBD1,TRBJ1-5,TRBV18,many
CASSGPRSTDTQYF,TGTGCCAGCAGCGGACCGCGTAGCACAGATACGCAGTATTTT,-,TRBJ2-3,TRBV9,-
CSVPTNEKLFF,TGCAGCGTTCCTACTAATGAAAAACTGTTTTTT,-,TRBJ1-4,TRBV29-1,-
CASSLTRESPLHF,TGTGCCAGCAGCTTAACTAGGGAGTCACCCCTCCACTTT,-,TRBJ1-6,TRBV7-2,many
CSAPGGSGSYYNEQFF,TGCAGTGCCCCAGGGGGTAGCGGGAGTTACTACAATGAGCAGTTCTTC,TRBD2,TRBJ2-1,TRBV20-1,-
CATAPGGGNQPQHF,TGTGCCACCGCCCCTGGGGGTGGCAATCAGCCCCAGCATTTT,-,TRBJ1-5,TRBV6-5,many
CASSLEEGTGSYEQYF,TGCGCCAGCAGCTTGGAGGAAGGGACAGGGTCCTACGAGCAGTACTTC,TRBD1,TRBJ2-7,TRBV5-1,-
CASRTGQDQPQHF,TGTGCCAGCAGGACAGGCCAAGATCAGCCCCAGCATTTT,TRBD1,TRBJ1-5,TRBV18,few
CASSPTGVYYEQYF,TGTGCCAGCAGCCCGACAGGGGTTTACTACGAGCAGTACTTC,TRBD1,TRBJ2-7,TRBV27,many
CASSPGTPGTYNEQFF,TGCGCCAGCAGCCCTGGGACTCCCGGGACCTACAATGAGCAGTTCTTC,-,TRBJ2-1,TRBV5-1,many
CASSLHSSNEKLFF,TGTGCCAGCAGCTTACACAGCAGCAATGAAAAACTGTTTTTT,-,TRBJ1-4,TRBV7-9,-
CASRLAGYAEQYF,TGTGCCAGCAGACTTGCGGGGTACGCCGAGCAGTACTTC,-,TRBJ2-7,TRBV28,many
CSARDRLAGDNEQFF,TGCAGTGCTAGAGATCGGCTAGCGGGGGACAATGAGCAGTTCTTC,TRBD2,TRBJ2-1,TRBV20-1,-
CSVGTGAGANVLTF,TGCAGCGTCGGTACAGGGGCTGGGGCCAACGTCCTGACTTTC,TRBD1,TRBJ2-6,TRBV29-1,-
CASRNGLARGQETQYF,TGTGCCAGCAGAAACGGACTAGCGCGGGGGCAAGAGACCCAGTACTTC,TRBD2,TRBJ2-5,TRBV28,-
CASSSAAVELFF,TGTGCCAGCAGCTCCGCGGCGGTGGAGCTGTTTTTT,-,TRBJ2-2,TRBV11-2,many
CASSQRSGGNTIYF,TGTGCCAGCAGCCAACGATCTGGGGGAAACACCATATATTTT,-,TRBJ1-3,TRBV3-1,many
CASSVVDTQYF,TGTGCCTCCTCCGTTGTTGATACGCAGTATTTT,-,TRBJ2-3,TRBV28,few
CASSLTSGGYNEQFF,TGTGCCAGCAGCCTGACTAGCGGGGGGTACAATGAGCAGTTCTTC,TRBD2,TRBJ2-1,TRBV7-6,many
CASSPGQHAGELFF,TGTGCCAGCAGCCCAGGACAGCACGCCGGGGAGCTGTTTTTT,-,TRBJ2-2,TRBV11-3,many
CASSPTTNEKLFF,TGCGCCAGCAGCCCCACAACTAATGAAAAACTGTTTTTT,-,TRBJ1-4,TRBV4-1,few
CASSPTGLSGANVLTF,TGTGCCAGCAGCCCGACAGGGCTCTCTGGGGCCAACGTCCTGACTTTC,TRBD1,TRBJ2-6,TRBV7-9,many
CSVGGEEAFF,TGCAGCGTTGGTGGGGAAGAAGCTTTCTTT,-,TRBJ1-1,TRBV29-1,few
CSVAGTGEAFF,TGCAGCGTTGCAGGGACAGGAGAAGCTTTCTTT,TRBD1,TRBJ1-1,TRBV29-1,few
CASSRTSYNEQFF,TGTGCCAGCAGTCGCACCTCCTACAATGAGCAGTTCTTC,-,TRBJ2-1,TRBV12-3/TRBV12-4,many
CASGPQGPLNTEAFF,TGTGCCAGCGGACCACAGGGCCCTCTGAACACTGAAGCTTTCTTT,-,TRBJ1-1,TRBV9,-
CASSESGQPQHF,TGTGCCAGCAGTGAATCGGGTCAGCCCCAGCATTTT,-,TRBJ1-5,TRBV6-1,many
CASSPDSNQPQHF,TGTGCCAGCAGCCCCGATAGCAATCAGCCCCAGCATTTT,-,TRBJ1-5,TRBV11-2,medium-sized
CSARGAELAYEQYF,TGCAGTGCTAGAGGGGCGGAACTCGCCTACGAGCAGTACTTC,-,TRBJ2-7,TRBV20-1,-
CASSPGQENIQYF,TGTGCCAGCTCACCGGGCCAGGAAAACATTCAGTACTTC,-,TRBJ2-4,TRBV18,many
CASSLGLEAFF,TGTGCCAGCAGTTTAGGGCTTGAAGCTTTCTTT,-,TRBJ1-1,TRBV28,many
CASSYPGEKLFF,TGTGCCAGCAGTTACCCAGGGGAAAAACTGTTTTTT,-,TRBJ1-4,TRBV6-6,-
CASSQAPYYRQGGGSTDTQYF,TGCGCCAGCAGCCAAGCCCCTTACTACAGACAGGGGGGAGGATCCACAGATACGCAGTATTTT,TRBD1,TRBJ2-3,TRBV4-3,many
CACTTPGPGEAADTQYF,TGTGCCTGCACAACCCCGGGACCGGGGGAGGCTGCAGATACGCAGTATTTT,-,TRBJ2-3,TRBV28,few
CSARASGRDNEQFF,TGCAGTGCTAGAGCTAGCGGGAGGGACAATGAGCAGTTCTTC,TRBD2,TRBJ2-1,TRBV20-1,few
CSVVRQGSLGGGYTF,TGCAGCGTAGTCCGCCAGGGGTCCTTAGGCGGTGGCTACACCTTC,-,TRBJ1-2,TRBV29-1,many
CATSREGKANEKLFF,TGTGCCACCAGCAGAGAAGGGAAGGCTAATGAAAAACTGTTTTTT,-,TRBJ1-4,TRBV15,-
CASSRQTNGEKLFF,TGTGCCAGCAGCCGACAGACTAACGGCGAAAAACTGTTTTTT,-,TRBJ1-4,TRBV3-2,-
CASSPWLPTNEKLFF,TGTGCCAGCAGCCCGTGGCTCCCAACTAATGAAAAACTGTTTTTT,-,TRBJ1-4,TRBV6-2/TRBV6-3,-
CASSQGDRRAFF,TGCGCCAGCAGCCAAGGGGATCGCCGGGCTTTCTTT,-,TRBJ1-1,TRBV4-3,-
CASSFRGRYNEQFF,-,-,TRBJ2-1,TRBV7-2,many